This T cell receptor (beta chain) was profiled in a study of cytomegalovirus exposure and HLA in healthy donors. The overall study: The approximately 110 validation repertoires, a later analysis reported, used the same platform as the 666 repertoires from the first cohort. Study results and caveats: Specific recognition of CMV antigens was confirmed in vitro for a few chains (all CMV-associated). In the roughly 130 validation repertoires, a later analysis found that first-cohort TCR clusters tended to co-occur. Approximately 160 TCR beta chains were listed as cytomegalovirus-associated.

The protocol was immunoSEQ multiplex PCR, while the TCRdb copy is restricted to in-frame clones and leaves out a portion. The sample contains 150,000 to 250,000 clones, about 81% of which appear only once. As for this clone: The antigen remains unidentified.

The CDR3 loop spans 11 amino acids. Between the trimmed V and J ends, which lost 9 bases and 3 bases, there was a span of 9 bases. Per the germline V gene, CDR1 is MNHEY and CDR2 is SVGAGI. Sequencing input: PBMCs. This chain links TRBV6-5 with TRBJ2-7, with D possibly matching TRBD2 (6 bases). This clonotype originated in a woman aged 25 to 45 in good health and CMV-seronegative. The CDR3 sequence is CASRLGYEQYF. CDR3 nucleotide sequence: TGTGCCAGTCGACTAGGCTACGAGCAGTACTTC.